These T cell receptor beta chains were read from a single sample in a study of blood T cell repertoires in COVID-19. The data were produced by immunoSEQ multiplex PCR, yet TCRdb's version contains in-frame clones alone and is incomplete. Altogether 95,000 to 150,000 clones are present, about 85% being singletons, with the ten largest covering approximately 30%. Source material: peripheral blood. Receptor source: a woman older than 75 with acute or convalescent COVID-19. Each CDR3 is given with its conserved first and last residue. Each record gives: clone size, V gene, D gene, J gene, CDR3 DNA, CDR3 protein. A D gene is named only where the DNA matches it firmly. A clone size is listed for some rows: how often the clone was seen (once, few, many), or a class if it is expanded.

size: few; V: TRBV5-1; D: TRBD1; J: TRBJ1-2; DNA: TGCGCCAGCAGCGGGGACAGGGCCTATGGCTACACCTTC; CDR3: CASSGDRAYGYTF
size: .; V: TRBV28; D: TRBD1; J: TRBJ2-2; DNA: TGTGCCAGCAGTCCCGGGACAGGGAGGACCGGGGAGCTGTTTTTT; CDR3: CASSPGTGRTGELFF
size: .; V: TRBV29-1; D: TRBD1; J: TRBJ1-1; DNA: TGCAGCGTTGACGGCGGGACAGGGGTTAACACTGAAGCTTTCTTT; CDR3: CSVDGGTGVNTEAFF
size: .; V: TRBV5-1; D: TRBD1; J: TRBJ1-1; DNA: TGCGCCAGCAGCGATCAAGGGGGCAGGGTCACTGAAGCTTTCTTT; CDR3: CASSDQGGRVTEAFF
size: .; V: TRBV5-1; D: TRBD2; J: TRBJ2-3; DNA: TGCGCCAGCAGCTTGTCCGGGGGGGCTGGCACAGATACGCAGTATTTT; CDR3: CASSLSGGAGTDTQYF
size: .; V: TRBV21-1; D: .; J: TRBJ1-6; DNA: TGTGCCAGCAGCATCCGGGACAGGGGGAATTCACCCCTCCACTTT; CDR3: CASSIRDRGNSPLHF
size: .; V: TRBV29-1; D: TRBD1; J: TRBJ2-2; DNA: TGCAGCGTTGTGGGGTCGGACAGGGAGAACACCGGGGAGCTGTTTTTT; CDR3: CSVVGSDRENTGELFF
size: .; V: TRBV2; D: .; J: TRBJ1-2; DNA: TGTGCCAGCACGGAGGTATTCAATGGCTACACCTTC; CDR3: CASTEVFNGYTF
size: .; V: TRBV5-1; D: .; J: TRBJ1-6; DNA: TGCGCCAGCAGCTTGGCTGGACGGGGGAGACGTAATTCACCCCTCCACTTT; CDR3: CASSLAGRGRRNSPLHF
size: .; V: TRBV6-2/TRBV6-3; D: .; J: TRBJ1-2; DNA: TGTGCCAGCAGTTCAACACCGGGACTATCTAATGGCTACACCTTC; CDR3: CASSSTPGLSNGYTF
size: few; V: TRBV2; D: .; J: TRBJ1-3; DNA: TGTGCCAGCAGCACCGTTGAGAGCTCTGGAAACACCATATATTTT; CDR3: CASSTVESSGNTIYF
size: .; V: TRBV29-1; D: .; J: TRBJ1-1; DNA: TGCAGCGTTGCCGCTCATCGGACAGAGAGTAGACTGAGCATGAACACTGAAGCTTTCTTT; CDR3: CSVAAHRTESRLSMNTEAFF
size: .; V: TRBV2; D: .; J: TRBJ1-2; DNA: TGTGCCAGCATCACAGGGTATGGGAACTATGGCTACACCTTC; CDR3: CASITGYGNYGYTF
size: .; V: TRBV12-3/TRBV12-4; D: .; J: TRBJ1-3; DNA: TGTGCCAGCAGGCTAAACTCTGGAAACACCATATATTTT; CDR3: CASRLNSGNTIYF
size: once; V: TRBV27; D: TRBD1; J: TRBJ1-5; DNA: TGTGCCAGCAGGAAAGGGACAGGGCCCAGGCAGCCCCAGCATTTT; CDR3: CASRKGTGPRQPQHF
size: once; V: TRBV6-5; D: .; J: TRBJ1-3; DNA: TGTGCCAGCAGTTTCCGGGACACCAACACCATATATTTT; CDR3: CASSFRDTNTIYF
size: .; V: TRBV20-1; D: .; J: TRBJ1-1; DNA: TGCAGCGTGGACAGCAGAACTGAAGCTTTCTTT; CDR3: CSVDSRTEAFF
size: .; V: TRBV19; D: TRBD1; J: TRBJ1-3; DNA: TGTGCCAGTAGTCCCCAGGGGGTAAGGTCTGGAAACACCATATATTTT; CDR3: CASSPQGVRSGNTIYF
size: .; V: TRBV4-2; D: .; J: TRBJ1-1; DNA: TGTGCCAGCAGCCAAGGAGCGGGGGTGGGTGAAGCTTTCTTT; CDR3: CASSQGAGVGEAFF
size: .; V: TRBV2; D: TRBD1; J: TRBJ2-1; DNA: TGTGCCAGCTGGGGGAAGGGACAGATAGACAATGAGCAGTTCTTC; CDR3: CASWGKGQIDNEQFF
size: .; V: TRBV10-3; D: .; J: TRBJ1-3; DNA: TGTGCCATCAGTGGGCCCGGAGGGAAGACAGGAAACACCATATATTTT; CDR3: CAISGPGGKTGNTIYF